This TCR beta chain comes out of a study of shared clonotypes between healthy human individuals. Findings and limits, study-wide: In general, naive subsets displayed greater estimated richness than memory subsets did.

Germline CDR1 reads MNHEY; CDR2 reads SVGAGI. V shed 0 bases and J 9 bases; nucleotides not matched to a gene: 2. CDR3 size: 15 residues. In regard to this clone: No antigen is known for it.

Method: immunoSEQ multiplex PCR; TCRdb's copy keeps in-frame clones and lacks some. This repertoire shows under 2,500,000 clones, 90% to 97% found once; its top ten account for around 0.13%. J is TRBJ1-6 and V is TRBV6-5; TRBD1 aligns across 10 bases. Sequencing was done on a sample of naive CD4+ T cells sorted from blood. As to subset: CD45RA+ positively selected. The source of this sequence is a man younger than 35 in good health. Here the CDR3 DNA reads TGTGCCAGCAGTTACTCATGGGACAGGGGTTCACCCCTCCACTTT. Its translation is CASSYSWDRGSPLHF.